What follows describes a single TCR beta chain. The assay was immunoSEQ multiplex PCR, and TCRdb's table has in-frame clones only and misses some. The table has 270,000 or so clones, about 87% seen once. This sample was taken from a study of blood T cell repertoires in COVID-19. CDR1 and CDR2 from the germline V gene are MNHEY and SMNVEV (reference sequence). The CDR3 sequence is 15 residues long. Trimming removed 5 bases from V and 2 bases from J, with 13 bases in between. The clonotype originates from a woman aged 25 to 45 with acute COVID-19. Sequencing input: PBMCs or T cells enriched from blood (not recorded which). This rearrangement joins TRBV27 to TRBJ1-5, with a possible D match to TRBD1 (5 bases). The CDR3 region has the DNA TGTGCCAGCAGTCTCAACAGGTTGGGCAATCAGCCCCAGCATTTT. Amino acids: CASSLNRLGNQPQHF.